A single sample gave rise to the 18 T cell receptor beta chains below, sequenced in a study of blood T cell repertoires in COVID-19. Repertoires were generated with immunoSEQ multiplex PCR, while TCRdb's copy carries only in-frame clones and drops some. This table has around 140,000 clones, around 90% appearing once. Sequencing input: peripheral blood. All receptors come from a man in his sixties or seventies with acute or convalescent COVID-19.

This chain uses TRBV5-1 with TRBJ2-1; 12 bases are shared with TRBD2. The CDR3 is 18 residues long. With 1 base clipped from V and 3 bases from J, the junction kept 8 bases outside the gene matches. In germline, CDR1 is SGHRS, CDR2 YFSETQ. In DNA form, the CDR3 reads TGCGCCAGCAGCTTGAACCGACTAGCGGGGGACCTCTACAATGAGCAGTTCTTC. This sequence encodes CASSLNRLAGDLYNEQFF.

J is TRBJ2-1 and V is TRBV11-2, with D tentatively TRBD2 (6 bases). Germline values: CDR1 SGHAT, CDR2 FQNNGV. The CDR3 covers 17 residues. Between the trimmed V and J ends, which lost 7 bases and 5 bases, there was a span of 24 bases. CDR3 sequence (DNA): TGTGCCAGCACCTTTACCAGAACGGCTAGCGCTGACAATGAGCAGTTCTTC. This encodes CASTFTRTASADNEQFF. Supplemented by reference TRBV11-2 and TRBJ2-1, the full variable domain reads EAGVAQSPRYKIIEKRQSVAFWCNPISGHATLYWYQQILGQGPKLLIQFQNNGVVDDSQLPKDRFSAERLKGVDSTLKIQPAKLEDSAVYLCASTFTRTASADNEQFFGPGTRLTVL.

This clone was seen only once. In nucleotides, the CDR3 is TGTGCCACCAGTCGACTAGCGGGCGGCGAGCAGTTCTTC. Its translation is CATSRLAGGEQFF. V is TRBV24-1 and J is TRBJ2-1, with 10 positions matching TRBD2. The germline V gene has CDR1 KGHDR and CDR2 SFDVKD. Unmatched junction bases numbered 5, after V lost 6 bases and J lost 10 bases. The CDR3 sequence is 13 residues long.

In this sample, this clone turned up a few times. The V gene is TRBV19, the J gene TRBJ1-5; 9 positions match TRBD1. The CDR3 is made up of 16 amino acids. The germline V gene has CDR1 LNHDA and CDR2 SQIVND (reference sequence). Trimming removed 8 bases from V and 3 bases from J; junction bases left unmatched: 11. The DNA of the CDR3 is TGTGCCAGTGAGGGTTGGACAGGGGCTCTCAATCAGCCCCAGCATTTT. Amino acid sequence: CASEGWTGALNQPQHF.

The rearrangement links TRBV28 to TRBJ2-3; TRBD2 aligns across 16 bases. There are 20 residues in the CDR3. Trimming at V came to 4 bases and at J to 3 bases, leaving 13 bases not matched to a gene. CDR1 and CDR2 from the germline V gene are MDHEN and SYDVKM. CDR3 sequence (DNA): TGTGCCAGCAGTTCCCCCATCTTGGGACTAGCGGGAGGGGCAACAGATACGCAGTATTTT. Protein: CASSSPILGLAGGATDTQYF.

This chain links TRBV3-1 (or the pseudogene TRBV3-2) with TRBJ2-1, with 9 bases aligning to TRBD2. In germline, CDR1 is LGHDT, CDR2 YNNKEL (reference sequence). CDR3 length equals 22 residues. The ends lost 1 base at V and 0 bases at J; junction bases unmatched: 19. The CDR3 nucleotides read TGTGCCAGCAGCCAAGCCGTCCCTTCCCCGGGACTAGCAATTAACTCCTACAATGAGCAGTTCTTC. Translation gives CASSQAVPSPGLAINSYNEQFF.

The chain employs TRBV28 and TRBJ2-7; TRBD1 agrees at 11 bases. Germline assignment: CDR1 MDHEN and CDR2 SYDVKM. V shed 7 bases and J 2 bases; nucleotides not matched to a gene: 4. This CDR3 has 14 amino acids. As DNA, the CDR3 is TGTGCCAGCATTCCGGGACAGGGGGCCTACGAGCAGTACTTC. This gives the protein CASIPGQGAYEQYF.

This chain uses TRBV5-6 with TRBJ2-1, with no clear D. The CDR3 consists of 11 residues. Germline V gene sequence: CDR1 SGHDT, CDR2 YYEEEE. V was shortened by 1 base and J by 6 bases, with 2 bases between the two germline ends. CDR3 bases: TGTGCCAGCAGCTTGCGCAATGAGCAGTTCTTC. This translates into CASSLRNEQFF.

This clone was seen only a few times. The gene calls are TRBV6-5 and TRBJ1-6, with TRBD1 matching over 7 bases. Germline CDR1 reads MNHEY; CDR2 reads SVGAGI. The CDR3 totals 14 residues. The J segment lost 10 bases and the V segment lost 5 bases, leaving 8 bases of the junction unmatched. The CDR3 here is CASSIRGFRSPLHF. In DNA form, the CDR3 reads TGTGCCAGCAGTATCAGGGGGTTTCGATCACCCCTCCACTTT.

This clone was recorded only once. V and J are TRBV6-2 or TRBV6-3 and TRBJ2-1; 13 bases line up with TRBD2. V lost 6 bases, J lost 7 bases, and 6 bases stayed unmatched. This CDR3 region has 15 residues. Germline CDR1 and CDR2: MNHEY and SVGEGT. The CDR3 loop is CASSRTSGSVNEQFF. The CDR3 DNA sequence: TGTGCCAGCAGCCGGACTAGCGGGAGTGTGAATGAGCAGTTCTTC.

The chain carries TRBV28 and TRBJ1-4; 10 positions agree with TRBD1. V shed 6 bases and J 10 bases; nucleotides not matched to a gene: 11. This CDR3 contains 15 residues. Looked up from germline, CDR1 is MDHEN and CDR2 is SYDVKM. The CDR3 DNA reads as TGTGCCAGCAGCTCGCCCGGGACAGGGGCGGGAAAACTGTTTTTT. Amino acids: CASSSPGTGAGKLFF.

This clone was seen a few times. The same CDR3 also results from other DNA sequences found in this sample. As DNA, the CDR3 is TGTGCCAGCAGTTATACGGGACAGGGCGCTGAAGCTTTCTTT. Protein: CASSYTGQGAEAFF. This chain joins TRBV6-5 and TRBJ1-1, with 9 bases fitting TRBD1. The CDR3 covers 14 residues. Trimming took 3 bases from V and 6 from J; bases not matched to a gene: 5. Per the germline V gene, CDR1 is MNHEY and CDR2 is SVGAGI.

This chain uses TRBV19 with TRBJ2-5, with a tentative D call TRBD2 (6 bases). The CDR3 sequence is 13 residues long. Trimming left V 3 bases short and J 2 bases short, with 7 bases between. The V gene's germline CDR1 is LNHDA and CDR2 SQIVND (reference sequence). The CDR3 is CASSMGGQETQYF. In DNA form, the CDR3 reads TGTGCCAGTAGTATGGGAGGACAAGAGACCCAGTACTTC.

The J gene is TRBJ2-2, the V gene TRBV28; D is unclear. Trimming left V 7 bases short and J 4 bases short, with 13 bases between. Germline V lookup: CDR1 MDHEN, CDR2 SYDVKM. This CDR3 has 14 amino acids. Here the CDR3 reads CASTLEHFTGELFF. Here the CDR3 DNA reads TGTGCCAGCACCCTCGAACATTTCACCGGGGAGCTGTTTTTT.

This clone is a singleton in its sample. V is TRBV6-5 and J is TRBJ1-6, with TRBD1 matching 8 bases. The CDR3 sequence is 14 residues long. Germline lookup yields CDR1 MNHEY and CDR2 SVGAGI. V lost 8 bases, J lost 10 bases, and 10 bases stayed unmatched. CDR3 bases: TGTGCCAGCGGTCGGACAGGGAGGGACTCACCCCTCCACTTT. It encodes CASGRTGRDSPLHF.

The genes are TRBV5-1 and TRBJ2-5, with 7 bases aligning to TRBD2. The germline gives CDR1 SGHRS, CDR2 YFSETQ. Trimming cost V 2 bases and J 5 bases; bases outside gene matches: 6. The CDR3 length is 14 residues. The CDR3 loop is CASSFSGAGETQYF. CDR3 sequence (DNA): TGCGCCAGCAGCTTTAGCGGAGCGGGGGAGACCCAGTACTTC.

The chain combines TRBV5-1 with TRBJ2-3, with 7 positions matching TRBD1. Germline lookup yields CDR1 SGHRS and CDR2 YFSETQ. The CDR3 loop spans 15 amino acids. Trimming took 0 bases from V and 6 from J; bases not matched to a gene: 7. In nucleotides, the CDR3 is TGCGCCAGCAGCTTGGTTGCCACAGGGGATGATACGCAGTATTTT. This codes for CASSLVATGDDTQYF. The full variable domain, with the rest looked up from reference TRBV5-1 and TRBJ2-3, is KAGVTQTPRYLIKTRGQQVTLSCSPISGHRSVSWYQQTPGQGLQFLFEYFSETQRNKGNFPGRFSGRQFSNSRSEMNVSTLELGDSALYLCASSLVATGDDTQYFGPGTRLTVL.

V and J are TRBV3-1 (or the pseudogene TRBV3-2) and TRBJ2-1, with D possibly TRBD1 on 5 matching bases. The germline CDR1 and CDR2 sequences are LGHDT and YNNKEL (reference sequence). The CDR3 consists of 11 residues. V shed 4 bases and J shed 10 bases, with 8 bases lying between them. The CDR3 protein is CASSRAGEQFF. The CDR3, as DNA: TGTGCCAGCAGCCGGGCAGGGGAGCAGTTCTTC.